This is a list of T cell receptor beta chains from one sample in a study of blood T cells in healthy people across ages. Via MiXCR, TCRdb re-called the 5' RACE reads, giving one row per CDR3 protein. The sample lists more than 550,000 distinct CDR3 sequences; roughly 20% were seen once. Specimen: blood. These receptors were obtained from a man between 65 and 85 years old in good health. Each CDR3 is given without its conserved first and last residue. Rows may omit the clone size; those that give it use once, few, many or a size class.

abundance	v_gene	j_gene	CDR3aa
few	TRBV10-3	TRBJ2-1	AISGASGSFNEQF
-	TRBV7-6	TRBJ2-2	ASSSTSVNTGELF
few	TRBV12-3/TRBV12-4	TRBJ1-1	ASTPPTGMDTEAF
-	TRBV11-1	TRBJ2-5	ASSSGALYQETQY
few	TRBV18	TRBJ2-2	ASSPVTMNTGELF
few	TRBV12-3/TRBV12-4	TRBJ1-2	ASRAGGNYGYT
few	TRBV5-6	TRBJ1-5	ASSLRQLNNQPQH
-	TRBV12-3/TRBV12-4	TRBJ2-3	ASSPSSGGPLPQY
-	TRBV7-9	TRBJ1-1	ASSPPGRGMNTEAF
-	TRBV5-1	TRBJ2-2	ASREGVSNTGELF
few	TRBV28	TRBJ2-5	ASRDRQAARETQY
-	TRBV18	TRBJ1-5	ASSPRNSNQPQH
-	TRBV13	TRBJ2-3	ASSLGPRAGGDTQY
-	TRBV24-1	TRBJ2-4	ATSDPKSYGGKNIQY
-	TRBV20-1	TRBJ1-5	SAEPGSNQPQH
few	TRBV6-1	TRBJ1-2	ASSALGAGPLYGYT
-	TRBV20-1	TRBJ1-1	SASQGEDTEAF
-	TRBV3-1	TRBJ2-3	ASSQDQPTTDTQY
few	TRBV5-1	TRBJ2-3	ASSLEWARGPDTQY
-	TRBV5-1	TRBJ2-5	ASSLEGELETQY
few	TRBV4-3	TRBJ1-1	ASSQDTWGNTEAF
-	TRBV6-5	TRBJ2-6	ASSPRWSGANVLT